These T cell receptor beta chains were read from a single sample in a study of radiotherapy plus CTLA-4 blockade in lung cancer. TCRdb's copy holds only in-frame clones and misses some; the assay was immunoSEQ multiplex PCR. Counted here are approximately 33,000 clones, 70% to 85% occurring once; the ten biggest clones make up around 7.5%. The source was peripheral blood, collected from a patient treated with radiotherapy plus ipilimumab. The receptors stem from a human donor with non-small cell lung cancer who had stable disease on radiotherapy plus ipilimumab. CDR3s leave out the opening cysteine and the closing phenylalanine or tryptophan. The order of the fields is V gene, J gene, CDR3 protein.

TRBV18,TRBJ2-7,ASSPRDQGLYEQY
TRBV10-2,TRBJ1-1,ASSVNPGQGAGGAF
TRBV18,TRBJ2-5,ASSPGHPRGETQY
TRBV15,TRBJ1-3,ATSRDTVGTPGSGNTIY
TRBV10-2,TRBJ1-2,ASSPDRATNYGYT
TRBV19,TRBJ2-3,ASSGSAETDTQY
TRBV19,TRBJ1-1,ASSIGWNTEAF
TRBV27,TRBJ1-1,ASDPNRGRNTEAF
TRBV7-2,TRBJ2-7,ASSPRDRDRAYEQY
TRBV11-2,TRBJ2-5,ASSLEQLRGRETQY
TRBV29-1,TRBJ2-3,SVEPQVYSDTQY
TRBV6-5,TRBJ2-2,ASSLRRQGGTGELF